These 8 T cell receptor beta chains were all obtained from the same sample, sequenced in a study of identical twins. One entry per CDR3 protein results from TCRdb running MiXCR on the 5' RACE reads. The sample consists of about 700,000 distinct CDR3 sequences, roughly 6% of them appearing once. Sequencing used naive T cells sorted from blood. Every receptor here comes from a man aged 18-30 years in good health.

The J gene is TRBJ2-3, the V gene TRBV27; tentatively, D is TRBD1 (5 bases). In germline, CDR1 is MNHEY, CDR2 SMNVEV (reference sequence). The CDR3 runs to 15 residues. V lost 6 bases, J lost 0 bases, and 13 bases lay in between. The DNA for the CDR3 is TGTGCCAGCAGAATGACAGAAACAAGCACAGATACGCAGTATTTT. As protein: CASRMTETSTDTQYF.

In this sample, this clonotype turned up many times. The V and J genes are TRBV12-3 or TRBV12-4 and TRBJ2-7; tentatively, D is TRBD1 or TRBD2 (5 bases each). Trimming stripped 11 bases from V and 2 bases from J, with 22 bases between. The CDR3 covers 15 residues. The CDR3 nucleotides are TGTGCCGATGAGGGGCCAAACGCAGATACCTACGAGCAGTACTTC. Encoded protein: CADEGPNADTYEQYF.

This clonotype was observed at least ten times. This chain links TRBV5-1 with TRBJ2-1, with D possibly being TRBD2 (5 bases). Germline CDR1 and CDR2: SGHRS and YFSETQ. The CDR3 length is 14 residues. V lost 0 bases, J lost 5 bases, and 9 bases lay in between. CDR3 amino acids: CASSLGPTNNEQFF. CDR3 DNA sequence: TGCGCCAGCAGCTTGGGACCGACTAACAATGAGCAGTTCTTC.

This clonotype was seen repeatedly, ten times or more. The V gene is TRBV20-1, the J gene TRBJ2-4; D is unresolved. Germline V gene data show CDR1 as DFQATT and CDR2 as SNEGSKA (reference sequence). Trimming shortened V by 0 bases and J by 0 bases, and 9 bases separated the two germline ends. The CDR3 length is 15 residues. Here the CDR3 DNA reads TGCAGTGCTAGAGATGCAAGGAGAGCCAAAAACATTCAGTACTTC. The encoded protein is CSARDARRAKNIQYF.

Many counts were recorded for this clonotype. The chain employs TRBV7-2 and TRBJ2-1; D possibly corresponds to TRBD1 (6 bases). Trimming pared 4 bases from V and 8 bases from J, leaving 12 bases between. Germline V gives CDR1 SGHTA, CDR2 FQGNSA. The CDR3 length is 13 residues. CDR3 protein: CASSSVQGYEQFF. Written as DNA, the CDR3 is TGTGCCAGCAGCTCCGTACAGGGATATGAGCAGTTCTTC.

This clonotype appeared many times. CDR3 bases: TGTGCCACCAGTGCCGCTTTGTCCCTCGGCACAGATACGCAGTATTTT. This gives the protein CATSAALSLGTDTQYF. V usage is TRBV24-1 and J usage is TRBJ2-3; D is uncertain. Germline loops: CDR1 KGHDR, CDR2 SFDVKD. This CDR3 is 16 amino acids long. V lost 5 bases and J lost 1, with 15 bases in between.

This clonotype has more than one count but fewer than ten. This sequence joins TRBV24-1 and TRBJ2-3; 9 bases line up with TRBD2. J was trimmed by 1 base and V by 2 bases; bases with no gene match: 24. The CDR3 consists of 23 residues. Germline loops: CDR1 KGHDR, CDR2 SFDVKD. The CDR3 sequence: CATSDSFPRLADLGTVGTDTQYF. The CDR3 coding sequence is TGTGCCACCAGTGATTCCTTCCCTCGACTAGCGGACCTGGGGACGGTGGGCACAGATACGCAGTATTTT.

This clonotype was seen many times. CDR3: CASSVKASGAPETQYF. The CDR3, as DNA: TGTGCCAGCAGCGTAAAGGCTAGCGGGGCTCCAGAGACCCAGTACTTC. The chain uses TRBV9 and TRBJ2-5; the match to TRBD2 covers 9 bases. The ends lost 1 base at V and 4 bases at J; junction bases unmatched: 8. This CDR3 is built from 16 residues. Germline CDR1 is SGDLS and CDR2 is YYNGEE.